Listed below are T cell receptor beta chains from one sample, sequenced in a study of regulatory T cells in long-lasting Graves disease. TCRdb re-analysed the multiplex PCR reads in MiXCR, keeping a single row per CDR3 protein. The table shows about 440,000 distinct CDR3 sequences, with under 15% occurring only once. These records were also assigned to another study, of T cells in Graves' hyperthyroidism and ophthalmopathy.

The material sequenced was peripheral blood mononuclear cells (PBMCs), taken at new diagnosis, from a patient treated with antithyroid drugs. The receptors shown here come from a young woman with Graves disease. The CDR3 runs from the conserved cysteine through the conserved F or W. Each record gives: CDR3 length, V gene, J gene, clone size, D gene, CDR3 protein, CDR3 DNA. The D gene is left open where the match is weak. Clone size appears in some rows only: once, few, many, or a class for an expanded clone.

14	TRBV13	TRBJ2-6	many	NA	CASRSASGANVLTF	TGTGCCAGCAGATCAGCCTCTGGGGCCAACGTCCTGACTTTC
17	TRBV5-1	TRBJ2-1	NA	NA	CASSPTGEVPAYNEQFF	TGCGCCAGCAGTCCCACGGGGGAGGTCCCTGCCTACAATGAGCAGTTCTTC
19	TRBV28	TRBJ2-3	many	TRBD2	CASSGRTGLAGTSTDTQYF	TGTGCCAGCAGTGGGCGAACAGGACTAGCGGGGACTAGCACAGATACGCAGTATTTT
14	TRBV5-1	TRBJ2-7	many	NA	CASSSSPTNYEQYF	TGCGCCAGCAGCTCCTCCCCGACCAACTACGAGCAGTACTTC
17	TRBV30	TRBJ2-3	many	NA	CACLGGRTPLSTDTQYF	TGTGCCTGCCTCGGAGGACGGACCCCCCTTAGCACAGATACGCAGTATTTT
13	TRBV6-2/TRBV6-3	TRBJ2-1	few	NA	CASRDSEPNEQFF	TGTGCCAGCCGGGACTCAGAACCGAATGAGCAGTTCTTC
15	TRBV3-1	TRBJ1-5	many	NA	CASSLNQGGRQPQHF	TGTGCCAGCAGCCTAAACCAGGGAGGGAGGCAGCCCCAGCATTTT
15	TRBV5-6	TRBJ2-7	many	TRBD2	CASSPSGRESYEQYF	TGTGCCAGCAGCCCTAGCGGGAGGGAATCCTACGAGCAGTACTTC
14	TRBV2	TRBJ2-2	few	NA	CASSLRGLTGELFF	TGTGCCAGCAGTCTCCGGGGCCTCACCGGGGAGCTGTTTTTT
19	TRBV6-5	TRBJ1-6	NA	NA	CASSYSNPRWAGNNSPLHF	TGTGCCAGCAGTTACTCGAATCCCCGTTGGGCAGGAAATAATTCACCCCTCCACTTT
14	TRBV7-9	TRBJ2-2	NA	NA	CASSFQINTGELFF	TGTGCCAGCAGTTTCCAGATTAACACCGGGGAGCTGTTTTTT
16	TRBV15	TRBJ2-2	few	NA	CATSRDRDPNTGELFF	TGTGCCACCAGCAGAGATCGGGATCCTAACACCGGGGAGCTGTTTTTT
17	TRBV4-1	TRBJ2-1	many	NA	CASSQAPTRESYNEQFF	TGCGCCAGCAGCCAAGCCCCCACCCGGGAAAGTTACAATGAGCAGTTCTTC
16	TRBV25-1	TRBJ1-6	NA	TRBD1	CASSEPGGVGNSPLHF	TGTGCCAGCAGTGAACCAGGGGGTGTTGGTAATTCACCCCTCCACTTT
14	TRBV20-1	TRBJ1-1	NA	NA	CSARDLRGFTEAFF	TGCAGTGCTAGAGATCTTCGGGGGTTCACTGAAGCTTTCTTT
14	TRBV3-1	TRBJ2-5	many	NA	CASSQGGVGETQYF	TGTGCCAGCAGCCAAGGGGGGGTTGGAGAGACCCAGTACTTC
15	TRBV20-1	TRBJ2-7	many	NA	CSANAPPGPGYEQYF	TGCAGTGCAAACGCTCCGCCGGGACCCGGCTACGAGCAGTACTTC
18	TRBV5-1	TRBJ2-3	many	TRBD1	CASSLANSWDRGPDTQYF	TGCGCCAGCAGCTTGGCCAATTCGTGGGACAGGGGACCAGATACGCAGTATTTT
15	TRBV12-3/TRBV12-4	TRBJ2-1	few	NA	CASSLGQSGYNEQFF	TGTGCCAGCAGTTTAGGGCAGTCGGGCTACAATGAGCAGTTCTTC
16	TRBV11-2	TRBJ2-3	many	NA	CASSSMIPSGVDTQYF	TGTGCCAGCAGCTCTATGATACCCAGTGGTGTCGATACGCAGTATTTT
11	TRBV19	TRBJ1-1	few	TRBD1	CAGRQGAEAFF	TGTGCCGGTAGACAGGGGGCTGAAGCTTTCTTT
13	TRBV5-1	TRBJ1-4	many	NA	CASSFGVGEKLFF	TGCGCCAGCAGCTTCGGGGTCGGGGAAAAACTGTTTTTT
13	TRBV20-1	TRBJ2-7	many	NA	CSARGRQAREQYF	TGCAGTGCTAGAGGGAGACAGGCCAGAGAGCAGTACTTC
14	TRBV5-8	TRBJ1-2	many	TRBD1	CALKREGANYGYTF	TGTGCCCTAAAACGGGAGGGGGCGAACTATGGCTACACCTTC
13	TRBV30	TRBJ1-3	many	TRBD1	CAWAGGPGNTIYF	TGTGCCTGGGCAGGGGGCCCTGGAAACACCATATATTTT
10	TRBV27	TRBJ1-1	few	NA	CARALHEAFF	TGTGCCAGGGCCCTCCATGAAGCTTTCTTT
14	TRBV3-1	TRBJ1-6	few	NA	CASSPRGLNSPLHF	TGTGCCAGCAGCCCAAGGGGGTTAAATTCACCCCTCCACTTT
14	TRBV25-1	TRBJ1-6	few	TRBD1	CASSGTGDQWPLHF	TGTGCCAGCAGTGGGACAGGGGATCAGTGGCCCCTCCACTTT
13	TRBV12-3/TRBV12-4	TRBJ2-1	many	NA	CASSSKRGGEQFF	TGTGCCAGCAGCTCTAAGAGGGGGGGTGAGCAGTTCTTC
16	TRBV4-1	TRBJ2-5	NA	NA	CASSQLYSGDQETQYF	TGCGCCAGCAGCCAACTTTATAGCGGAGACCAAGAGACCCAGTACTTC
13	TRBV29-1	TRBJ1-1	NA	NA	CSVKVHSSGIGFF	TGCAGCGTTAAGGTCCACAGCTCTGGAATTGGTTTCTTT
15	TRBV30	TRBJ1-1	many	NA	CATWTETGMNTEAFF	TGTGCCACCTGGACGGAAACCGGGATGAACACTGAAGCTTTCTTT
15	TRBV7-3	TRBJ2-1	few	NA	CASSPGVARNNEQFF	TGTGCCAGCAGCCCCGGGGTAGCGAGAAACAATGAGCAGTTCTTC
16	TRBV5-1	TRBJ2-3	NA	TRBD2	CASSFTSGSSTDTQYF	TGCGCCAGCAGCTTTACTAGCGGGAGCAGCACAGATACGCAGTATTTT
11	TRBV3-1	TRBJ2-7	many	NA	CASSQHWEQYF	TGTGCCAGCAGCCAACATTGGGAGCAGTACTTC
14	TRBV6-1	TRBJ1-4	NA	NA	CASSGAGNNEKLFF	TGTGCCAGCAGTGGAGCCGGGAATAATGAAAAACTGTTTTTT
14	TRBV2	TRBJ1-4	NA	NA	CASSPVATNEKLFF	TGTGCCAGCAGCCCCGTTGCCACTAATGAAAAACTGTTTTTT
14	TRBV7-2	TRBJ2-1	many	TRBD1	CASSFRQGANEQFF	TGTGCCAGCAGCTTCAGACAGGGGGCCAATGAGCAGTTCTTC
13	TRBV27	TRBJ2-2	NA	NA	CASRDTNTGELFF	TGTGCCAGCAGGGACACCAACACCGGGGAGCTGTTTTTT
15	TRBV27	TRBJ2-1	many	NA	CASSLTRRGGDEQFF	TGTGCCAGCAGTTTAACAAGGCGGGGCGGCGATGAGCAGTTCTTC
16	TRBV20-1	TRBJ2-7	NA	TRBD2	CSAVLGTSGSSYEQYF	TGCAGTGCGGTCCTAGGGACTAGCGGTAGCTCCTACGAGCAGTACTTC
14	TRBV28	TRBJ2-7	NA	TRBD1	CASSAGQGPLEQYF	TGTGCCAGCAGTGCGGGACAGGGACCTTTAGAGCAGTACTTC
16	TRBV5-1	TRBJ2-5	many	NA	CASTRGVSTFQETQYF	TGCGCCAGCACAAGGGGGGTCAGCACGTTCCAAGAGACCCAGTACTTC
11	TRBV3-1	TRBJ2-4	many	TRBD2	CASSGSYIQYF	TGTGCCAGTAGCGGGAGTTACATTCAGTACTTC
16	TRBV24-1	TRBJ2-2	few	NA	CATSSGTRRNTGELFF	TGTGCCACCAGCTCCGGGACTCGTCGGAACACCGGGGAGCTGTTTTTT
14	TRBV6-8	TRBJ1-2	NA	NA	CASSRRLRNYGYTF	TGTGCCAGCAGTCGTCGGCTACGGAACTATGGCTACACCTTC
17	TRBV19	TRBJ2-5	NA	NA	CASSLAPGGMWEETQYF	TGTGCCAGTTCGTTGGCCCCCGGCGGGATGTGGGAAGAGACCCAGTACTTC
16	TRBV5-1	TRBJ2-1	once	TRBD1	CASSLARDRGVHEQFF	TGCGCCAGCAGCTTGGCCCGGGACAGGGGGGTCCATGAGCAGTTCTTC
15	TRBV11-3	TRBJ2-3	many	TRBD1	CASSLARGHTDTQYF	TGTGCCAGCAGCTTAGCTAGGGGGCACACAGATACGCAGTATTTT
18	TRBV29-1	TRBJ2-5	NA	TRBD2	CSVGGSAPGLTGQETQYF	TGCAGCGTTGGGGGCAGTGCTCCGGGACTAACGGGGCAAGAGACCCAGTACTTC
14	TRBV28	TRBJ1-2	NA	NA	CASSFRGAGYGYTF	TGTGCCAGCAGTTTTAGGGGCGCCGGCTATGGCTACACCTTC
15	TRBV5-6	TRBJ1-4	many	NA	CASSLTGRTNEKLFF	TGTGCCAGCAGCTTGACGGGACGGACGAATGAAAAACTGTTTTTT
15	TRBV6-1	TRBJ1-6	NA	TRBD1	CASSHRTGVNSPLHF	TGTGCCAGCAGCCACCGGACAGGGGTTAATTCACCCCTCCACTTT
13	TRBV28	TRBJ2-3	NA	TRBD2	CASTLSGIDTQYF	TGTGCCAGCACCCTTAGCGGGATAGATACGCAGTATTTT
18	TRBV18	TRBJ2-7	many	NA	CASSPRSGGPFLSYEQYF	TGTGCCAGCTCACCACGGTCAGGGGGGCCCTTCCTCTCCTACGAGCAGTACTTC
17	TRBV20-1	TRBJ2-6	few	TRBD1	CSATTGQVNSGANVLTF	TGCAGTGCTACTACGGGACAGGTTAACTCTGGGGCCAACGTCCTGACTTTC
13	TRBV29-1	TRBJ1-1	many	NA	CSVVRLLNTEAFF	TGCAGCGTTGTTAGGCTTTTGAACACTGAAGCTTTCTTT
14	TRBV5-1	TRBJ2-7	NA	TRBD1	CASSVPGGVYEQYF	TGCGCCAGCAGCGTCCCAGGGGGAGTTTACGAGCAGTACTTC
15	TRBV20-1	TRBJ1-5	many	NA	CSARGSTGGHQPQHF	TGCAGTGCTAGAGGATCAACCGGGGGACATCAGCCCCAGCATTTT